This passage covers 24 T cell receptor beta chains from one sample sequenced in a study of human T cells and chemical hapten exposure. Time point here: patch test 3, about 24 weeks after DPC sensitization. Treatment defined: therapeutic diphenylcyclopropenone sensitization with weekly scalp DPC. Via MiXCR, TCRdb re-called the RACE reads, giving one row per CDR3 protein. The sample holds 75,000 to 90,000 distinct CDR3 sequences, roughly a tenth seen once. The sequences come from whole blood, collected in connection with sensitization to the hapten diphenylcyclopropenone (DPC). These receptors came from a woman aged 45 to 65 with alopecia areata. Some clones in this sample may be carry-over from other donors' samples.

This clonotype came up a few times. This CDR3 is CSARTGGTNTGELFF. The DNA for the CDR3 is TGCAGTGCGAGGACGGGAGGAACGAACACCGGGGAGCTGTTTTTT. The rearrangement uses TRBV20-1 and TRBJ2-2, with 7 bases that match TRBD2. From germline, CDR1 is DFQATT and CDR2 SNEGSKA (reference sequence). The V gene end was trimmed by 6 bases and the J gene end by 0 bases; junction bases not matched to a gene: 7. The CDR3 runs 15 residues.

The chain carries TRBV27 and TRBJ2-7, with D perhaps matching TRBD2 (5 bases). There are 12 residues in the CDR3. Germline CDR1 and CDR2: MNHEY and SMNVEV (reference sequence). With 9 bases removed from V and 0 bases from J, the gap between germline ends came to 9 bases. The CDR3 bases are TGTGCCAGTTTTAGCGTCTCCTACGAGCAGTACTTC. Its translation is CASFSVSYEQYF.

This chain connects TRBV7-2 to TRBJ1-5, with D tentatively TRBD1 (6 bases). Germline V CDR1 and CDR2: SGHTA, FQGNSA. The CDR3 is 16 amino acids. V gave up 0 bases and J gave up 4 bases, with 13 bases separating them. As DNA, the CDR3 is TGTGCCAGCAGCTTAGCGAACAGGGAAGTTAATCAGCCCCAGCATTTT. It encodes CASSLANREVNQPQHF.

This rearrangement joins TRBV27 to TRBJ2-5; maybe TRBD2 (6 bases). V dropped 4 bases and J dropped 2 bases, with 23 bases sitting between them. Germline V gene lookup returns CDR1 MNHEY and CDR2 SMNVEV (reference sequence). The CDR3 consists of 18 residues. In DNA form, the CDR3 reads TGTGCCAGCAGTTCACCCCGGCGCTCACGGGAGTCGCAAGAGACCCAGTACTTC. Its translation is CASSSPRRSRESQETQYF.

The V call is TRBV7-9, the J call TRBJ2-7; 7 bases line up with TRBD2. This CDR3 has 14 residues. Unmatched junction bases numbered 4, after V lost 0 bases and J lost 5 bases. CDR1 SEHNR and CDR2 FQNEAQ come from the germline V gene (reference sequence). The CDR3 coding sequence is TGTGCCAGCAGCTTAGCGGGAGGGAAGGACGAGCAGTACTTC. Protein sequence: CASSLAGGKDEQYF.

The chain combines TRBV6-5 with TRBJ2-5; D gene uncertain. The germline gives CDR1 MNHEY, CDR2 SVGAGI. CDR3 length: 13 residues. The V and J ends lost 6 bases and 5 bases respectively, with 13 bases between them. CDR3 in amino acids: CASSRNMGETQYF. CDR3 DNA sequence: TGTGCCAGCAGCCGCAATATGGGGGAGACCCAGTACTTC.

Ten or more counts support this clonotype. This sequence joins TRBV5-4 and TRBJ2-1, with TRBD2 identical over 14 bases. CDR1 and CDR2 from the germline V gene are SGHNT and YYREEE (reference sequence). V shed 4 bases, J shed 5 bases, and the junction held 5 bases outside the gene matches. The CDR3 totals 16 residues. The CDR3 loop is CASSRRGLAGDNEQFF. Here the CDR3 DNA reads TGTGCCAGCAGCCGCCGGGGACTAGCGGGGGACAATGAGCAGTTCTTC.

This clonotype was observed a few times. This sequence joins TRBV11-2 and TRBJ2-1, with a tentative D call TRBD1 (5 bases). Trimming shortened V by 5 bases and J by 2 bases, and 16 bases separated the two germline ends. The CDR3 has 16 amino acids. The V gene's germline CDR1 is SGHAT and CDR2 FQNNGV. CDR3 nucleotide sequence: TGTGCCAGCAGCCGGAGTAGGGGCACTACCTACAATGAGCAGTTCTTC. Encoded protein: CASSRSRGTTYNEQFF.

This clonotype was detected many times. CDR3: CASGRSLATNEKLFF. In DNA, the CDR3 is TGTGCCAGCGGCCGCTCCCTAGCAACTAATGAAAAACTGTTTTTT. The chain employs TRBV9 and TRBJ1-4; no clear D gene. Germline CDR1 SGDLS, CDR2 YYNGEE. The CDR3 spans 15 residues. V was clipped by 7 bases and J by 0 bases, with 13 bases between them.

A few counts support this clonotype. V is TRBV6-6 and J is TRBJ2-5; D gene ambiguous. Germline V gene data show CDR1 as MNHNY and CDR2 as SVGAGI (reference sequence). Trimming removed 3 bases at V and 2 bases at J, with 1 base between. This CDR3 contains 11 residues. The CDR3 here is CASSYQETQYF. The DNA for the CDR3 is TGTGCCAGCAGTTATCAAGAGACCCAGTACTTC.

The sample holds many counts of this clonotype. The CDR3 reads CASSSQGGPNEKLFF. The CDR3 DNA reads TGTGCCAGCAGCTCTCAGGGCGGGCCTAATGAAAAACTGTTTTTT. The chain is built from TRBV7-3 and TRBJ1-4; maybe TRBD1 (5 bases). Trimming pared 4 bases from V and 3 bases from J, leaving 12 bases between. Germline V lookup: CDR1 SGHTA, CDR2 FQGTGA. The CDR3 extends over 15 amino acids.

DNA of the CDR3: TGTGCCAGCACCCCAAGGGTAGGGCCGTACGAGCAGTACTTC. The encoded protein is CASTPRVGPYEQYF. The rearrangement links TRBV27 to TRBJ2-7; D uncertain. V was trimmed by 7 bases and J by 4 bases, leaving 17 bases between them. Per germline, CDR1 MNHEY and CDR2 SMNVEV (reference sequence). The CDR3 runs to 14 residues.

This clonotype was observed a few times. The chain uses TRBV12-3 or TRBV12-4 and TRBJ2-7, with 7 bases matching TRBD2. The junction had 5 bases not matched to a gene; V was cut back by 6 bases and J by 6 bases. The CDR3 covers 12 residues. In DNA form, the CDR3 reads TGTGCCAGCAGGTGGGGGGGTGGCGAGCAGTACTTC. The encoded protein is CASRWGGGEQYF.

The chain has TRBV30 and TRBJ2-7; D not certain. Germline CDR1 and CDR2: GTSNPN and SVGIG (reference sequence). The germline V and J ends were trimmed by 3 bases and 2 bases, with 8 bases remaining between them. The CDR3 contains 12 residues. The DNA for the CDR3 is TGTGCCTGGAGCCAAATTCCCTACGAGCAGTACTTC. Translation gives CAWSQIPYEQYF.

The chain uses TRBV12-3 or TRBV12-4 and TRBJ1-1; a possible D gene is TRBD1 (5 bases). Trimming took 7 bases from V and 3 from J, leaving 15 bases between them. CDR3 size: 14 residues. The CDR3 here is CASNSPGVHTEAFF. CDR3 coding DNA: TGTGCCAGCAACTCCCCGGGGGTCCACACTGAAGCTTTCTTT.

The chain is built from TRBV28 and TRBJ2-2; 10 bases match TRBD1. Germline-derived CDR1 and CDR2 are MDHEN and SYDVKM. CDR3 length: 13 amino acids. V was pared by 6 bases and J by 6 bases, with 1 base of the junction left unmatched. CDR3 amino acids: CASRGTGAGELFF. CDR3 sequence (DNA): TGTGCCAGCAGAGGGACAGGGGCCGGGGAGCTGTTTTTT.

This clonotype turned up a few times. The chain carries TRBV12-3 or TRBV12-4 and TRBJ2-7; 12 nucleotides line up with TRBD2. The V and J ends lost 3 bases and 3 bases, in that order; junction bases with no gene match: 3. The CDR3 runs 15 residues. As DNA, the CDR3 is TGTGCCAGCAGTTTTCTAGCGGGAGGGTTCTACGAGCAGTACTTC. This translates into CASSFLAGGFYEQYF.

Ten or more counts support this clonotype. The chain links TRBV27 to TRBJ2-1, with 8 bases aligning to TRBD1. V shed 7 bases, J shed 8 bases, and the junction held 13 bases outside the gene matches. This CDR3 has 15 residues. CDR1 is MNHEY, CDR2 SMNVEV, per germline (reference sequence). CDR3 sequence: CASNLRRTGLDEQFF. For the CDR3, the DNA is TGTGCCAGCAACCTTAGGAGGACAGGGTTGGATGAGCAGTTCTTC.

This clonotype has a count of ten or more. The chain has TRBV6-2 or TRBV6-3 and TRBJ2-1, with 9 positions matching TRBD1. Germline values: CDR1 MNHEY, CDR2 SVGEGT. V was pared by 5 bases and J by 2 bases, with 4 bases of the junction left unmatched. This CDR3 spans 15 amino acids. CDR3 nucleotide sequence: TGTGCCAGCAGTAGACAGGGGGGCACCTACAATGAGCAGTTCTTC. It yields the protein CASSRQGGTYNEQFF.

The chain combines TRBV3-1 with TRBJ2-7, with D maybe TRBD2 (6 bases). Germline V gene data show CDR1 as LGHDT and CDR2 as YNNKEL (reference sequence). The CDR3 runs to 14 residues. The V end was cut by 1 base, the J end by 7 bases, with 14 bases between. The CDR3 region has the DNA TGTGCCAGCAGCCAAGGCGTCCCAGGAGGGGAGCAGTACTTC. Its protein product is CASSQGVPGGEQYF.

V and J are TRBV10-3 and TRBJ1-1; D unresolved. Trimming stripped 2 bases from V and 7 bases from J, with 8 bases between. There are 12 residues in the CDR3. CDR1 and CDR2 (germline): ENHRY, SYGVKD. CDR3 in DNA: TGTGCCATCAGTGAGGCGCTGTTTGAAGCTTTCTTT. It yields the protein CAISEALFEAFF.

The rearrangement joins TRBV10-3 to TRBJ1-6, with 7 bases identical to TRBD1. Germline V gives CDR1 ENHRY, CDR2 SYGVKD. The ends lost 5 bases at V and 6 bases at J; junction bases unmatched: 7. This CDR3 is 15 amino acids long. Here the CDR3 DNA reads TGTGCCATCAGTTGGACAGGCCGACCTAATTCACCCCTCCACTTT. It encodes CAISWTGRPNSPLHF.

The chain employs TRBV20-1 and TRBJ2-5, with 8 nucleotides matching TRBD2. This CDR3 has 16 amino acids. Germline V CDR1 and CDR2: DFQATT, SNEGSKA (reference sequence). The V gene end was trimmed by 3 bases and the J gene end by 2 bases; junction bases not matched to a gene: 11. The CDR3 DNA follows: TGCAGTGCTAGCGATCCTCGACTAGCGTCTCAAGAGACCCAGTACTTC. Translation: CSASDPRLASQETQYF.

This clonotype came up a few times. The chain joins TRBV7-2 to TRBJ2-5; possibly TRBD1 for D (6 bases). Germline V gene data show CDR1 as SGHTA and CDR2 as FQGNSA. Trimming shortened V by 5 bases and J by 4 bases, and 11 bases separated the two germline ends. The CDR3 runs to 13 residues. In nucleotides, the CDR3 is TGTGCCAGCAGCCGTAACAGGGCAGAGACCCAGTACTTC. Encoded protein: CASSRNRAETQYF.